A few counts support the clone carrying this TCR beta chain. The data derive from a study of blood T cell repertoires in COVID-19. Study-wide context: The cDNA or gDNA used as material had been derived from T cells, B-cell-depleted T cells, or PBMCs.

This CDR3 is 14 amino acids long. Germline loops: CDR1 SGHDN, CDR2 FVKESK. Trimming took 2 bases from V and 8 from J, leaving 15 bases between them. Assay: immunoSEQ multiplex PCR; the TCRdb copy retains only in-frame clones and omits some. The data show approximately 250,000 clones, approximately 80% seen once. The sequence derives from a man in his 60s with acute or convalescent COVID-19. The chain links TRBV14 to TRBJ1-2; tentative D call: TRBD1 (6 bases). The sample was peripheral blood. The CDR3, as DNA: TGTGCCAGCAGCCAATCTGGGGGCGTCAGGGGCTACACCTTC. Encoded protein: CASSQSGGVRGYTF.